Below, 6 T cell receptor beta chains from the same sample are listed, as sequenced in a study of cytotoxic CD8 clonotypes in ibrutinib-treated CLL. The method was immunoSEQ multiplex PCR; TCRdb's version includes in-frame clones alone and lacks a portion of them. The sample carries approximately 150,000 clones, around three quarters recorded once. The source was PBMCs, collected after 12 months of ibrutinib treatment. The receptors here all came from a human donor with chronic lymphocytic leukemia.

This clone occurred a few times. The chain joins TRBV19 to TRBJ1-5, with D uncertain. CDR3 length: 13 amino acids. Germline V lookup: CDR1 LNHDA, CDR2 SQIVND (reference sequence). Trimming pared 5 bases from V and 5 bases from J, leaving 10 bases between. The CDR3 spells CASSLTQYQPQHF. For the CDR3, the DNA is TGTGCCAGTAGTCTGACACAGTATCAGCCCCAGCATTTT.

This rearrangement joins TRBV19 to TRBJ1-1; D remains unclear. Trimming cost V 5 bases and J 2 bases, with 9 bases left between them. CDR3 length equals 13 residues. Germline values: CDR1 LNHDA, CDR2 SQIVND (reference sequence). The CDR3 loop is CASSLSINTEAFF. CDR3 DNA sequence: TGTGCCAGTAGTTTAAGTATAAACACTGAAGCTTTCTTT. The complete variable domain, with remaining parts taken from reference TRBV19 and TRBJ1-1, reads DGGITQSPKYLFRKEGQNVTLSCEQNLNHDAMYWYRQDPGQGLRLIYYSQIVNDFQKGDIAEGYSVSREKKESFPLTVTSAQKNPTAFYLCASSLSINTEAFFGQGTRLTVV.

This chain connects TRBV11-3 to TRBJ2-1; D is unresolved. Per the germline V gene, CDR1 is SGHNT and CDR2 is YENEEA. This CDR3 has 15 amino acids. The V end lost 5 bases, the J end lost 5 bases, and 16 bases lay between the germline ends. DNA of the CDR3: TGTGCCAGCAGCCCCCTTGGCGGAGTAAACAATGAGCAGTTCTTC. This translates into CASSPLGGVNNEQFF.

V and J are TRBV6-5 and TRBJ1-4; D is ambiguous. V lost 6 bases and J lost 8, with 16 bases in between. This CDR3 spans 14 amino acids. Germline V gene data show CDR1 as MNHEY and CDR2 as SVGAGI. The DNA of the CDR3 is TGTGCCAGCAGCCCAGAGTTCGATCAGGAAAAACTGTTTTTT. Protein: CASSPEFDQEKLFF.

In its sample, this clone was seen once. The chain recombines TRBV15 with TRBJ1-1; D remains unclear. This CDR3 spans 14 amino acids. V was trimmed by 0 bases and J by 2 bases, leaving 7 bases between them. CDR1 LNHNV and CDR2 YYDKDF come from the germline V gene (reference sequence). CDR3 region: CATSRDILNTEAFF. CDR3 bases: TGTGCCACCAGCAGAGATATCCTAAACACTGAAGCTTTCTTT.

CDR3 sequence (DNA): TGTGCCAGCAGCAACGAACAGGGGAGCGATACAAACAATGAGCAGTTCTTC. It encodes CASSNEQGSDTNNEQFF. The V call is TRBV5-6, the J call TRBJ2-1; TRBD1 matches at 7 bases. The CDR3 length is 17 residues. The V and J ends lost 4 bases and 5 bases, in that order; junction bases with no gene match: 15. Germline assignment: CDR1 SGHDT and CDR2 YYEEEE.